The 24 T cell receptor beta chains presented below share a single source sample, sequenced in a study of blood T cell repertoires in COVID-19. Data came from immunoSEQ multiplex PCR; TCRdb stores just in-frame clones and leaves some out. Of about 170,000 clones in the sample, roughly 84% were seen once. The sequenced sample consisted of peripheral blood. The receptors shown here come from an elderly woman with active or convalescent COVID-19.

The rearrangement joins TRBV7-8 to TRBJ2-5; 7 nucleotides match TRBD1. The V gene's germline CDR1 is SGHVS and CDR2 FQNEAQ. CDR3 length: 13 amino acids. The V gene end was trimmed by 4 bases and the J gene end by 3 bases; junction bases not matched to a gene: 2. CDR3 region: CASSWDREETQYF. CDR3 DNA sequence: TGTGCCAGCAGCTGGGACAGAGAAGAGACCCAGTACTTC.

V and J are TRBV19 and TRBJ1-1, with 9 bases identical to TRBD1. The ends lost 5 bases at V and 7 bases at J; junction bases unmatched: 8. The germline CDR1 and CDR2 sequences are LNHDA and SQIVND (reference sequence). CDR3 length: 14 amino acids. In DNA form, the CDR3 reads TGTGCCAGTAGTGTCACAGGGGGCGGGGTTGAAGCTTTCTTT. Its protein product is CASSVTGGGVEAFF.

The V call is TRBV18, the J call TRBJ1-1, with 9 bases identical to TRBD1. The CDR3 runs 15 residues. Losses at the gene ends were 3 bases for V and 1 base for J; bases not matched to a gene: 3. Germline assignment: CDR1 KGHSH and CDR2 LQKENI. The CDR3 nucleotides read TGTGCCAGCTCACCGACGACAGGGGGGAACACTGAAGCTTTCTTT. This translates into CASSPTTGGNTEAFF.

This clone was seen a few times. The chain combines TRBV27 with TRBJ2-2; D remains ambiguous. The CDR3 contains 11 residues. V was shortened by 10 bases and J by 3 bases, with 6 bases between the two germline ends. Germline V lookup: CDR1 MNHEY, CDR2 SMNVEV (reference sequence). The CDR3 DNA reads TGTGCCACCGCGCACACCGGGGAGCTGTTTTTT. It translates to CATAHTGELFF.

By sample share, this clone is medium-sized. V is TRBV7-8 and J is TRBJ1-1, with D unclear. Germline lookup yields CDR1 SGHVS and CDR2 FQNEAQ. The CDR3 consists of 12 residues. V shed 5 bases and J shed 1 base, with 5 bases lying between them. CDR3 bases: TGTGCCAGCAGCCTATGGAACACTGAAGCTTTCTTT. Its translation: CASSLWNTEAFF. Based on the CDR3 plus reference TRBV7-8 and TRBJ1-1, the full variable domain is GAGVSQSPRYKVAKRGQDVALRCDPISGHVSLFWYQQALGQGPEFLTYFQNEAQLDKSGLPSDRFFAERPEGSVSTLKIQRTQQEDSAVYLCASSLWNTEAFFGQGTRLTVV.

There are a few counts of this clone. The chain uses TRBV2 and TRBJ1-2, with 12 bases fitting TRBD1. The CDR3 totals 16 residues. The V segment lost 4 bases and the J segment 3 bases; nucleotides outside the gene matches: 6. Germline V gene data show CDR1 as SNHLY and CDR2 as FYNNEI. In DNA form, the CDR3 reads TGTGCCAGCAGTGGGGGACAGGGGGCATTGGACTATGGCTACACCTTC. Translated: CASSGGQGALDYGYTF.

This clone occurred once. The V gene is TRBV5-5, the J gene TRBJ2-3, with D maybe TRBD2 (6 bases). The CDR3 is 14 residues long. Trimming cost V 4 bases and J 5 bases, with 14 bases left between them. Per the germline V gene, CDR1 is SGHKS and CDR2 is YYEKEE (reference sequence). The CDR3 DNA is TGTGCCAGCAGCCCTAGCGCCTGGGAAGATACGCAGTATTTT. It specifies CASSPSAWEDTQYF.

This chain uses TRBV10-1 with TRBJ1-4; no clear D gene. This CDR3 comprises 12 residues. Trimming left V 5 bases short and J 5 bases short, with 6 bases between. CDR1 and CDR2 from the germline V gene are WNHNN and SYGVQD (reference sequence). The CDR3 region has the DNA TGCGCCAGCAGTACGGGGAATGAAAAACTGTTTTTT. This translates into CASSTGNEKLFF.

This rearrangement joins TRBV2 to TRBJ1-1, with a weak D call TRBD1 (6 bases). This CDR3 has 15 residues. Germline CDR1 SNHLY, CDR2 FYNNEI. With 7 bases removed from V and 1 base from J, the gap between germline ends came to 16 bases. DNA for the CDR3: TGTGCCAGCACCGTGACGAGGGGGAAGAACACTGAAGCTTTCTTT. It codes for CASTVTRGKNTEAFF.

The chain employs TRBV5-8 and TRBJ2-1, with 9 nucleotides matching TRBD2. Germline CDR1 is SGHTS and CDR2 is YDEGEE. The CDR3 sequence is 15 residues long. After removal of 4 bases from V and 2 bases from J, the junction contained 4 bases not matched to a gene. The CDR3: CASSLGLAAYNEQFF. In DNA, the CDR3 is TGTGCCAGCAGCCTGGGACTAGCTGCCTACAATGAGCAGTTCTTC.

This chain's CDR3 is CASSLMGRQEETQYF. The CDR3 DNA reads as TGTGCCAGCAGCTTAATGGGGCGACAGGAAGAGACCCAGTACTTC. This sequence joins TRBV7-8 and TRBJ2-5; D is perhaps TRBD1 (6 bases). There are 15 residues in the CDR3. The ends were cut back, 2 bases at V and 3 bases at J, with 13 bases in the middle. Per germline, CDR1 SGHVS and CDR2 FQNEAQ.

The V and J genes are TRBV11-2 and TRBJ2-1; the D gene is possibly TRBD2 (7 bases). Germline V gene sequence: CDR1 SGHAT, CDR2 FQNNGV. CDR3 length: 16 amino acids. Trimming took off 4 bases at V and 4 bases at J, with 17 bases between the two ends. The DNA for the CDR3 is TGTGCCAGCAGCTCCCTCCCCGGGGGGCATTACAATGAGCAGTTCTTC. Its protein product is CASSSLPGGHYNEQFF. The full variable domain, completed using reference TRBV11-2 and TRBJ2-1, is EAGVAQSPRYKIIEKRQSVAFWCNPISGHATLYWYQQILGQGPKLLIQFQNNGVVDDSQLPKDRFSAERLKGVDSTLKIQPAKLEDSAVYLCASSSLPGGHYNEQFFGPGTRLTVL.

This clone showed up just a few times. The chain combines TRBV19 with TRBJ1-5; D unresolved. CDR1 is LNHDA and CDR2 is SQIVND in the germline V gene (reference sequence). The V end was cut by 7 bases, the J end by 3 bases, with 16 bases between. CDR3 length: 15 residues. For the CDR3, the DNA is TGTGCCAGTATCCCAGGCAGGTTCAACAATCAGCCCCAGCATTTT. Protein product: CASIPGRFNNQPQHF.

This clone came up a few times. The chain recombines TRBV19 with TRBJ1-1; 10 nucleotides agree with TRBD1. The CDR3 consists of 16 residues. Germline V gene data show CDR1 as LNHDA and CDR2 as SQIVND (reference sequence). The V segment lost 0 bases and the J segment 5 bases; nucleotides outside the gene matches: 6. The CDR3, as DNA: TGTGCCAGTAGTATAGAACGACAGGGGGCTAAGACTGAAGCTTTCTTT. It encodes CASSIERQGAKTEAFF.

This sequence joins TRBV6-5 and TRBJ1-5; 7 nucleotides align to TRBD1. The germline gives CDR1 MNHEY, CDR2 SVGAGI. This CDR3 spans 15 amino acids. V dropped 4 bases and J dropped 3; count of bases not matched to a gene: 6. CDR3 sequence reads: CASSSRDRVNQPQHF. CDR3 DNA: TGTGCCAGCAGTTCTCGTGACAGGGTCAATCAGCCCCAGCATTTT.

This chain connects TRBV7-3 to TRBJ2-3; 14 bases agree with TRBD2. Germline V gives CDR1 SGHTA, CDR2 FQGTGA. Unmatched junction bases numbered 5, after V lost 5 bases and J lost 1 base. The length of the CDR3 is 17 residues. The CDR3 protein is CASSTGGLAGGTDTQYF. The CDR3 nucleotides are TGTGCCAGCAGCACCGGGGGACTAGCGGGAGGCACAGATACGCAGTATTTT.

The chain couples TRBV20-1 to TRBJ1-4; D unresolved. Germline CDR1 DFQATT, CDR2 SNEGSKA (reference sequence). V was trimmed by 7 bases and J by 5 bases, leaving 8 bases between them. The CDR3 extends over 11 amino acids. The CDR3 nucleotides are TGCAGTGTTCTTATCAATGAAAAACTGTTTTTT. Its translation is CSVLINEKLFF.

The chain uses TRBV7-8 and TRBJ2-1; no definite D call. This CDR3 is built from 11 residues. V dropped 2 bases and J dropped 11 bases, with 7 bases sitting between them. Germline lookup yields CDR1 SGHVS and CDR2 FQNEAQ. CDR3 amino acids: CASSLSQKQFF. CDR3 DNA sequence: TGTGCCAGCAGCTTATCACAGAAGCAGTTCTTC.

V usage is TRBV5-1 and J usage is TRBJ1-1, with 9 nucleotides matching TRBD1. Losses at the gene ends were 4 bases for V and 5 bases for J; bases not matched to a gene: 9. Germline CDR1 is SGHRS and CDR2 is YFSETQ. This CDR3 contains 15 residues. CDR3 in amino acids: CASSPDRGVRTEAFF. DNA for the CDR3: TGCGCCAGCAGCCCCGACAGGGGGGTTAGAACTGAAGCTTTCTTT. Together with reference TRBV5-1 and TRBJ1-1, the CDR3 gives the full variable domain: KAGVTQTPRYLIKTRGQQVTLSCSPISGHRSVSWYQQTPGQGLQFLFEYFSETQRNKGNFPGRFSGRQFSNSRSEMNVSTLELGDSALYLCASSPDRGVRTEAFFGQGTRLTVV.

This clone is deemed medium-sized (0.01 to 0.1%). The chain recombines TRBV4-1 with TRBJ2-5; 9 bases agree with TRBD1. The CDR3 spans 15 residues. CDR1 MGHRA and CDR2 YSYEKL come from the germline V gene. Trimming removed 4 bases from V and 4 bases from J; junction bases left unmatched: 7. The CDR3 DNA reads TGCGCCAGCAGCCCGCTGGGACAGGGATCAGAGACCCAGTACTTC. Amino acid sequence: CASSPLGQGSETQYF.

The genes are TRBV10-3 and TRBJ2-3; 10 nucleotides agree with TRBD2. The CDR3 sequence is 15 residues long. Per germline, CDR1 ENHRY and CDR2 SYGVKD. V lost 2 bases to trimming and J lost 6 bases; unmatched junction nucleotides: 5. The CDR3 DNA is TGTGCCATCAGTGAGCAGACTAGCGGGCGGGATACGCAGTATTTT. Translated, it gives CAISEQTSGRDTQYF.

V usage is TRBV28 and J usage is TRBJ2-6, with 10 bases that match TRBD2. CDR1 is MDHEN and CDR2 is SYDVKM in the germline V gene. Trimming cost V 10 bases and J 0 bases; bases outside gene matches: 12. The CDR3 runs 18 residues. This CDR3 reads CATLGWLAGASGANVLTF. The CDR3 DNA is TGTGCCACCCTCGGTTGGCTAGCGGGGGCCTCTGGGGCCAACGTCCTGACTTTC.

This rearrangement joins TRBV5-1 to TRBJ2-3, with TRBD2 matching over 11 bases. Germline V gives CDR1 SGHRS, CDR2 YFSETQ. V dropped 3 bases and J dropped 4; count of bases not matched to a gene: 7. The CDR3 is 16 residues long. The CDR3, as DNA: TGCGCCAGCAGCTCAGCCGTAGCGGGAGGGCCAGATACGCAGTATTTT. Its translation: CASSSAVAGGPDTQYF.

CDR3 DNA: TGTGCCAGCAGCGCCGGGGGGGATACTAACTATGGCTACACCTTC. It codes for CASSAGGDTNYGYTF. The genes are TRBV5-4 and TRBJ1-2; a weak D match, TRBD1 (5 bases). The germline V gene has CDR1 SGHNT and CDR2 YYREEE (reference sequence). The CDR3 is 15 residues long. V shed 4 bases and J shed 0 bases, with 13 bases lying between them.